This T cell receptor (beta chain) stems from a study of response to subunit inactivated influenza vaccine. This clonotype has more than one count but fewer than ten. CDR3 length equals 13 residues. Trimming removed 8 bases at V and 2 bases at J, with 12 bases between. TCRdb used MiXCR to reprocess the RT-PCR reads, holding one entry per CDR3 protein. The sample includes more than 450,000 distinct CDR3 sequences, 10% to 15% seen only once; the top ten take 10%. The chain is built from TRBV12-3 or TRBV12-4 and TRBJ1-1; D ambiguous. The source is a man aged 50-60 years who received an inactivated influenza vaccine. This material consisted of PBMCs from blood, taken on the day of vaccination. In nucleotides, the CDR3 is TGTGCCAGCGGGATACGGCGAAACACTGAAGCTTTCTTT. Protein: CASGIRRNTEAFF.